The 20 T cell receptor beta chains below all came from one sample that was sequenced in a study of T-cell reconstitution after alpha-beta-depleted transplantation in children. Preparation of the TCRbeta library used unique molecular identifiers. TCRdb called the PCR reads again in MiXCR, with one record for every CDR3 protein. The table includes about 260,000 distinct CDR3 sequences, approximately 8.9% detected once. The sequencing here drew on PBMCs, mostly from graft donor cells, taken 180 days after TCRalphabeta/CD19-depleted stem cell transplant. These receptors were collected from a male patient aged 10 to 17 who had a stem cell transplant for acute lymphoblastic leukemia, so the T cells may come from the graft donor.

This clonotype was observed many times. The chain is built from TRBV3-1 and TRBJ2-7, with a weak D call TRBD1 (6 bases). The CDR3 runs to 13 residues. CDR1 and CDR2 (germline): LGHDT, YNNKEL (reference sequence). Trimming removed 4 bases at V and 3 bases at J, with 10 bases between. DNA of the CDR3: TGTGCCAGCAGCCGGGGGCTCGTCTACGAGCAGTACTTC. This gives the protein CASSRGLVYEQYF.

The chain employs TRBV3-1 and TRBJ1-3; D possibly corresponds to TRBD1 (5 bases). The CDR3 spans 16 residues. Trimming stripped 7 bases from V and 0 bases from J, with 16 bases between. The V gene's germline CDR1 is LGHDT and CDR2 YNNKEL (reference sequence). The CDR3 is CASTLLAGTSGNTIYF. The CDR3 bases are TGTGCCAGCACCCTGCTCGCGGGGACCTCTGGAAACACCATATATTTT. The whole variable domain, remainder taken from reference TRBV3-1 and TRBJ1-3, is DTAVSQTPKYLVTQMGNDKSIKCEQNLGHDTMYWYKQDSKKFLKIMFSYNNKELIINETVPNRFSPKSPDKAHLNLHINSLELGDSAVYFCASTLLAGTSGNTIYFGEGSWLTVV.

In its sample, this clonotype was seen many times. The genes are TRBV5-1 and TRBJ2-3, with 7 bases identical to TRBD1. Germline CDR1 SGHRS, CDR2 YFSETQ. After removal of 4 bases from V and 6 bases from J, the junction contained 11 bases not matched to a gene. The CDR3 runs to 15 residues. CDR3 loop: CASSPPAGGWDTQYF. CDR3 nucleotides: TGCGCCAGCAGCCCTCCGGCAGGGGGTTGGGATACGCAGTATTTT.

DNA of the CDR3: TGCGCCAGCAGCCAAGATCCGGGACTTACGAGACTATACGAGCAGTACTTC. It specifies CASSQDPGLTRLYEQYF. The chain employs TRBV4-1 and TRBJ2-7, with D maybe TRBD2 (6 bases). Germline assignment: CDR1 MGHRA and CDR2 YSYEKL. Trimming took 0 bases from V and 4 from J, leaving 19 bases between them. The CDR3 extends over 17 amino acids.

About this clonotype: At one end the junction does not follow the germline gene, possibly because of a read error. The chain uses TRBV6-5 and TRBJ1-3; D gene unclear. This CDR3 spans 15 amino acids. CDR1 and CDR2 (germline): MNHEY, SVGAGI. The CDR3 region is CASSYGLDSGSTIYF. CDR3 DNA sequence: TGCGCCAGCAGTTACGGGCTGGACTCTGGAAGCACCATATATTTT.

At least ten counts were recorded for this clonotype. This chain connects TRBV7-2 to TRBJ2-3; D gene ambiguous. The germline V and J ends were trimmed by 4 bases and 2 bases, with 13 bases remaining between them. CDR1 SGHTA and CDR2 FQGNSA come from the germline V gene. This CDR3 region has 15 residues. The CDR3 region has the DNA TGTGCCAGCAGCTCAGCCCTTACAGTCACAGATACGCAGTATTTT. Residues: CASSSALTVTDTQYF.

Many counts were recorded for this clonotype. The J gene is TRBJ2-3, the V gene TRBV10-3; TRBD2 agrees at 8 bases. The ends lost 8 bases at V and 1 base at J; junction bases unmatched: 11. CDR1 and CDR2 from the germline V gene are ENHRY and SYGVKD. The CDR3 length is 16 residues. As DNA, the CDR3 is TGTGCCATCGGACTCCTAACTAGCGGTCGCACAGATACGCAGTATTTT. Translated, it gives CAIGLLTSGRTDTQYF.

Many counts were recorded for this clonotype. The chain joins TRBV5-1 to TRBJ2-1, with D perhaps TRBD1 or TRBD2 (5 bases each). Germline V gene lookup returns CDR1 SGHRS and CDR2 YFSETQ. The CDR3 consists of 15 residues. V gave up 4 bases and J gave up 4 bases, with 15 bases separating them. The CDR3 sequence is CASSMRRETYNEQFF. The DNA for the CDR3 is TGCGCCAGCAGCATGCGCAGGGAGACGTACAATGAGCAGTTCTTC.

Ten or more counts support this clonotype. The rearrangement joins TRBV21-1 to TRBJ2-7; the DNA was not compared with TRBD1, the D call given in the table. TRBV21-1 represents a pseudogene. The CDR3 loop spans 13 amino acids. The CDR3 here is CARGLTGGNEQYF. The CDR3 nucleotides are TGTGCCAGAGGGCTTACAGGGGGCAACGAGCAGTACTTC.

This clonotype was picked up many times. The gene calls are TRBV6-2 or TRBV6-3 and TRBJ2-7, with D perhaps matching TRBD1 or TRBD2 (5 bases each). CDR1 and CDR2 (germline): MNHEY, SVGEGT. The CDR3 spans 16 residues. V was trimmed by 2 bases and J by 2 bases, leaving 16 bases between them. CDR3 sequence (DNA): TGTGCCAGCAGTTACGCCTTTCTGGGGACCCCCTACGAGCAGTACTTC. Protein: CASSYAFLGTPYEQYF.

This clonotype was seen many times. The rearrangement links TRBV4-1 to TRBJ2-3, with 9 nucleotides matching TRBD2. J was trimmed by 2 bases and V by 3 bases; bases with no gene match: 6. Germline CDR1 and CDR2: MGHRA and YSYEKL. This CDR3 comprises 16 residues. This chain's CDR3 is CASSHQAGGHTDTQYF. CDR3 DNA: TGCGCCAGCAGCCATCAAGCGGGAGGCCACACAGATACGCAGTATTTT.

This clonotype was counted many times. The CDR3 region is CASGPMGRAEETQYF. The CDR3 DNA reads TGTGCCAGCGGGCCAATGGGTAGGGCTGAAGAGACCCAGTACTTC. The chain couples TRBV7-3 to TRBJ2-5; no clear D gene. Per the germline V gene, CDR1 is SGHTA and CDR2 is FQGTGA. Trimming cost V 8 bases and J 3 bases, with 19 bases left between them. This CDR3 region has 15 residues.

There are many counts of this clonotype. The chain carries TRBV29-1 and TRBJ2-1; no definite D call. The V end lost 4 bases, the J end lost 6 bases, and 16 bases lay between the germline ends. The germline V gene has CDR1 SQVTM and CDR2 ANQGSEA. This CDR3 comprises 14 residues. Written as DNA, the CDR3 is TGCAGCGTTGGAGGCGGAGAAATGGGCAATGAGCAGTTCTTC. As protein: CSVGGGEMGNEQFF.

In this sample, this clonotype turned up a few times. The gene calls are TRBV7-2 and TRBJ2-7, with D possibly matching TRBD2 (5 bases). This CDR3 region has 14 residues. V lost 5 bases, J lost 3 bases, and 14 bases lay in between. Looked up from germline, CDR1 is SGHTA and CDR2 is FQGNSA. The CDR3 sequence: CASSRPGSLYEQYF. The DNA for the CDR3 is TGTGCCAGCAGCCGCCCGGGGAGCCTCTACGAGCAGTACTTC. The full variable domain, completed using reference TRBV7-2 and TRBJ2-7, is GAGVSQSPSNKVTEKGKDVELRCDPISGHTALYWYRQSLGQGLEFLIYFQGNSAPDKSGLPSDRFSAERTGGSVSTLTIQRTQQEDSAVYLCASSRPGSLYEQYFGPGTRLTVT.

This clonotype was detected ten times or more. The chain carries TRBV27 and TRBJ2-5; D gene ambiguous. CDR1 and CDR2 (germline): MNHEY, SMNVEV (reference sequence). This CDR3 has 14 amino acids. Trimming removed 3 bases from V and 2 bases from J, with 10 bases in between. CDR3 loop: CASSFRGIQETQYF. The DNA of the CDR3 is TGTGCCAGCAGTTTCCGTGGGATACAAGAGACCCAGTACTTC.

This clonotype was counted ten times or more. The gene calls are TRBV7-2 and TRBJ2-1, with 11 bases lining up with TRBD1. From germline, CDR1 is SGHTA and CDR2 FQGNSA. V trimming: 6 bases; J trimming: 7 bases; junction bases outside the gene matches: 11. This CDR3 region has 16 residues. CDR3 coding DNA: TGTGCCAGCAGATCAGTGGGGGGACAGGGGGGGAATGAGCAGTTCTTC. Encoded protein: CASRSVGGQGGNEQFF.

This clonotype has at least ten counts. Written as DNA, the CDR3 is TGTGCCAGCTCACCACCCCCCGGGTGGGCCAACGTCCTGACTTTC. Protein: CASSPPPGWANVLTF. The J gene is TRBJ2-6, the V gene TRBV18, with D uncertain. The germline V and J ends were trimmed by 0 bases and 5 bases, with 8 bases remaining between them. CDR1 and CDR2 (germline): KGHSH, LQKENI. This CDR3 spans 15 amino acids.

This clonotype was recorded many times. The chain has TRBV20-1 and TRBJ2-1; 9 bases are a match to TRBD2. V dropped 1 base and J dropped 0; count of bases not matched to a gene: 4. This CDR3 is built from 16 residues. Germline V gene lookup returns CDR1 DFQATT and CDR2 SNEGSKA (reference sequence). CDR3 in amino acids: CSARGKREASYNEQFF. The CDR3 DNA is TGCAGTGCTAGAGGGAAGCGGGAGGCCTCCTACAATGAGCAGTTCTTC.

J is TRBJ2-7 and V is TRBV7-2; 7 bases agree with TRBD1. The CDR3 runs 15 residues. CDR1 and CDR2 (germline): SGHTA, FQGNSA. The trim removed 1 base at V and 2 bases at J, leaving 5 bases unmatched. The CDR3 protein is CASSLGQGAAYEQYF. The DNA for the CDR3 is TGTGCCAGCAGCTTAGGACAGGGCGCTGCCTACGAGCAGTACTTC.

This clonotype was observed at least ten times. The chain joins TRBV28 to TRBJ1-5; possible D gene TRBD1, 5 bases. Trimming took 2 bases from V and 2 from J, leaving 10 bases between them. The CDR3 extends over 15 amino acids. Looked up from germline, CDR1 is MDHEN and CDR2 is SYDVKM. CDR3 in amino acids: CASSLMQGGNQPQHF. The CDR3 region has the DNA TGTGCCAGCAGTTTAATGCAGGGAGGCAATCAGCCCCAGCATTTT.